The 9 T cell receptor beta chains given below trace back to one sample, sequenced in a study of spatial heterogeneity in lung cancer. Each CDR3 protein is one row after TCRdb ran MiXCR on the 5' RACE reads. The sample records some 40,000 distinct CDR3 sequences, around 3.1% being singletons. Time point of the sample: sample taken at primary tumor resection. The specimen was normal lung tissue next to the tumor, collected at surgery. The receptors stem from a male donor with early-stage non-small cell lung cancer.

At least ten counts were recorded for this clonotype. The chain has TRBV28 and TRBJ2-7; TRBD1 might be the D (6 bases). Per the germline V gene, CDR1 is MDHEN and CDR2 is SYDVKM. This CDR3 has 13 residues. V shed 6 bases and J shed 3 bases, with 12 bases lying between them. The chain's CDR3 is CASRPGTSYEQYF. CDR3 coding DNA: TGTGCCAGCAGGCCCGGGACAAGCTACGAGCAGTACTTC.

This clonotype was counted many times. This sequence joins TRBV7-6 and TRBJ2-5; D could derive from TRBD1 or TRBD2 (5 bases each). V was shortened by 3 bases and J by 5 bases, with 16 bases between the two germline ends. The CDR3 has 15 amino acids. CDR1 SGHVS and CDR2 FNYEAQ come from the germline V gene. The CDR3 coding sequence is TGTGCCAGCAGCTTTGGGACGACCCCGAGGGAGACCCAGTACTTC. It encodes CASSFGTTPRETQYF. The full variable domain, rest sourced from reference TRBV7-6 and TRBJ2-5, is GAGVSQSPRYKVTKRGQDVALRCDPISGHVSLYWYRQALGQGPEFLTYFNYEAQQDKSGLPNDRFSAERPEGSISTLTIQRTEQRDSAMYRCASSFGTTPRETQYFGPGTRLLVL.

The table lists this clonotype with many counts. CDR3 DNA: TGTGCCAGCAGCTTAGTCTACTCTGGGGCCAACGTCCTGACTTTC. It codes for CASSLVYSGANVLTF. The rearrangement uses TRBV11-2 and TRBJ2-6, with no clear D. Germline V gene data show CDR1 as SGHAT and CDR2 as FQNNGV. The CDR3 runs to 15 residues. The V gene lost 1 base and the J gene lost 0 bases, with 4 bases spanning the gap.

This clonotype came up many times. CDR3 DNA: TGTGCCAGCAGCAAAGTCGGCGGATCGTTAACCCTTAACTATGGCTACACCTTC. It yields the protein CASSKVGGSLTLNYGYTF. This chain links TRBV21-1 with TRBJ1-2. TRBV21-1 is termed a pseudogene. The CDR3 has 18 amino acids.

The chain employs TRBV20-1 and TRBJ1-6; D is perhaps TRBD1 (5 bases). CDR1 DFQATT and CDR2 SNEGSKA come from the germline V gene (reference sequence). The CDR3 spans 14 residues. V lost 3 bases to trimming and J lost 7 bases, with 13 bases between them. As DNA, the CDR3 is TGCAGTGCTAGCCGGGGGGGAAACAATTCACCCCTCCACTTT. The encoded protein is CSASRGGNNSPLHF.

The sample holds a few counts of this clonotype. The gene calls are TRBV5-1 and TRBJ1-6, with 9 bases aligning to TRBD1. Germline trimming cut 4 bases from V and 5 bases from J; bases unmatched to any gene: 7. The CDR3 is made up of 16 amino acids. Germline V gene sequence: CDR1 SGHRS, CDR2 YFSETQ. CDR3 loop: CASSVRTGDNNSPLHF. CDR3 in DNA: TGCGCCAGCAGCGTAAGGACAGGGGATAATAATTCACCCCTCCACTTT.

This clonotype was seen ten or more times. The chain links TRBV25-1 to TRBJ2-5, with a weak D call TRBD2 (5 bases). Per germline, CDR1 MGHDK and CDR2 SYGVNS. Trimming cost V 5 bases and J 4 bases, with 17 bases left between them. This CDR3 spans 15 amino acids. CDR3: CASSTTLRAGETQYF. CDR3 nucleotides: TGTGCCAGCAGTACCACCCTAAGGGCGGGAGAGACCCAGTACTTC.

This clonotype was counted at least ten times. The chain has TRBV6-1 and TRBJ2-5; D is ambiguous. The CDR3 is 15 residues long. Germline V lookup: CDR1 MNHNS, CDR2 SASEGT. Between the trimmed V and J ends, which lost 5 bases and 2 bases, there was a span of 15 bases. The CDR3 spells CASSIGFGDQETQYF. The CDR3, as DNA: TGTGCCAGCAGTATCGGATTTGGGGATCAAGAGACCCAGTACTTC.

This clonotype was counted a few times. J is TRBJ1-5 and V is TRBV7-2, with D unclear. Germline V gives CDR1 SGHTA, CDR2 FQGNSA. Trimming shortened V by 0 bases and J by 3 bases, and 3 bases separated the two germline ends. The CDR3 extends over 13 amino acids. The CDR3 region has the DNA TGTGCCAGCAGCTTAGCGAACAATCAGCCCCAGCATTTT. This translates into CASSLANNQPQHF.